This T cell receptor (beta chain) was captured by sequencing in a study of CD8 T cells in Susac syndrome. The length of the CDR3 is 18 residues. V was clipped by 5 bases and J by 1 base; unmatched bases: 9. In germline, CDR1 is MDHEN, CDR2 SYDVKM. An input of roughly 0.5 to 1 ug of RNA was subjected to reverse transcription using random hexamers. Amplification of the TCR beta CDR3 was carried out by immunoSEQ multiplex PCR, which spanned a total of 54 Vbeta and 13 Jbeta segments. MiXCR, applied by TCRdb to the immunoSEQ multiplex PCR reads, yields one record per CDR3 protein. The sample includes 150,000 or so distinct CDR3 sequences, about 90% of them seen just once. TCR beta from blood CD8+ and CD4+ T cells was sequenced. TEMRA cells underwent FACS enrichment and CD8+ and CD4+ T cells underwent negative isolation.

Sequencing was performed on CD4+ T cells from PBMCs. The rearrangement joins TRBV28 to TRBJ2-1; TRBD1 matches at 12 bases. The receptor comes from a human donor in good health. CDR3 amino acids: CASSGTGTGGLSYNEQFF. CDR3 sequence (DNA): TGTGCCAGCAGTGGAACCGGGACAGGGGGCTTGTCCTACAATGAGCAGTTCTTC.